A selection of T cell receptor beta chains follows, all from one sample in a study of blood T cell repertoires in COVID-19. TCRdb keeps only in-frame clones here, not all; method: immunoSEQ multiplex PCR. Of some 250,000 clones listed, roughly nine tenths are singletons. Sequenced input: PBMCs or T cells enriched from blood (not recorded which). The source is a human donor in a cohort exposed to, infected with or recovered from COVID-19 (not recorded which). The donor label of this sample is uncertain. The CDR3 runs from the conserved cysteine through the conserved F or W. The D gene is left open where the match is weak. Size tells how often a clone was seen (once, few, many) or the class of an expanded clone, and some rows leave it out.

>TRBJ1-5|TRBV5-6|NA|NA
CASSVTGMPQHF
TGTGCCAGCAGCGTTACAGGGATGCCCCAGCATTTT
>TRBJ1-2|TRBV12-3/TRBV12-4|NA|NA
CASRPGQGGYTF
TGTGCCAGCAGACCGGGTCAGGGTGGCTACACCTTC
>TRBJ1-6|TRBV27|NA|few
CASSRERNSPLHF
TGTGCCAGCAGTAGGGAGAGGAATTCACCCCTCCACTTT
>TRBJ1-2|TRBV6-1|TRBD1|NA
CASSEGTGRTRGYTF
TGTGCCAGCAGTGAAGGGACAGGGCGTACCCGTGGCTACACCTTC
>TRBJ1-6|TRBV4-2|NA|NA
CASSTDGEYSPLHF
TGTGCCAGCAGCACCGACGGGGAGTATTCACCCCTCCACTTT
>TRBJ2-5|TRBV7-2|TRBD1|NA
CASSTGTEVLQETQYF
TGTGCCAGCAGCACCGGGACAGAGGTACTCCAAGAGACCCAGTACTTC
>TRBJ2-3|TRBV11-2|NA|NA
CASSLVLALSTDTQYF
TGTGCCAGCAGCTTAGTCCTAGCCTTGAGCACAGATACGCAGTATTTT
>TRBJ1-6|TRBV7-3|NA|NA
CASSLTATGLSPLHF
TGTGCCAGCAGCTTAACTGCAACAGGGCTGTCACCCCTCCACTTT
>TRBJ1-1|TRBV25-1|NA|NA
CASSVPGDTEAFF
TGTGCCAGCAGTGTTCCAGGGGACACTGAAGCTTTCTTT
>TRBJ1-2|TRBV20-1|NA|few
CSASKTAGSLWDYTF
TGCAGTGCTAGTAAGACCGCGGGGAGCCTTTGGGACTACACCTTC
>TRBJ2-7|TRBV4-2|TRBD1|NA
CASSQEGAGTGSSYEQYF
TGTGCCAGCAGCCAAGAGGGGGCCGGGACAGGGAGCTCCTACGAGCAGTACTTC
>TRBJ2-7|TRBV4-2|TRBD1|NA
CASSRKGQGGGYEQYF
TGTGCCAGCAGCCGCAAGGGACAGGGAGGGGGTTACGAGCAGTACTTC
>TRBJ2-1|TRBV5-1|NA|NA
CASSFSSLSYNEQFF
TGCGCCAGCAGCTTTAGCAGCCTCTCCTACAATGAGCAGTTCTTC
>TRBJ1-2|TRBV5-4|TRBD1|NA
CASRELQGASGYTF
TGTGCCAGCAGGGAGTTACAGGGGGCGTCCGGCTACACCTTC
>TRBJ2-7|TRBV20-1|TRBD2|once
CSASLLAGGSYEQYF
TGCAGTGCTAGTTTGCTAGCGGGGGGGAGCTACGAGCAGTACTTC
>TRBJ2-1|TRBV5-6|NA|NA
CASSLVSDYNEQFF
TGTGCCAGCAGCTTGGTTAGCGACTACAATGAGCAGTTCTTC
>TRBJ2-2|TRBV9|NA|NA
CASSQGGPTGELFF
TGTGCCAGCAGCCAAGGGGGACCTACCGGGGAGCTGTTTTTT
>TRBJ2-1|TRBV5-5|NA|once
CASSLSGSAYNEQFF
TGTGCCAGCAGCTTGTCCGGGAGCGCCTACAATGAGCAGTTCTTC
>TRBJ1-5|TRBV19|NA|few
CASSPGQRDQPQHF
TGTGCCAGTAGCCCCGGACAGAGAGATCAGCCCCAGCATTTT
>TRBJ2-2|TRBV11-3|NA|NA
CASSSRGADAGELFF
TGTGCCAGCAGCTCCCGAGGCGCCGATGCCGGGGAGCTGTTTTTT
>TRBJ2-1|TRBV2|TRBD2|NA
CASKVERGGIEQFF
TGTGCCAGCAAGGTCGAGCGGGGGGGTATTGAGCAGTTCTTC
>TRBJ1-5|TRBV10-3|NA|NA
CAVSGLNQPQHF
TGTGCCGTCAGTGGACTCAATCAGCCCCAGCATTTT
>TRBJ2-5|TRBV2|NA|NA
CASSDLERSQETQYF
TGTGCCAGCAGTGATTTAGAGAGGAGTCAAGAGACCCAGTACTTC
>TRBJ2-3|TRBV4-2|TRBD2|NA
CASSHPLSGGARDTQYF
TGTGCCAGCAGCCACCCCCTAAGCGGGGGAGCCAGGGATACGCAGTATTTT
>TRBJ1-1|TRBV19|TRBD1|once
CATQGRTGGLAEAFF
TGTGCCACCCAAGGGAGGACAGGGGGCTTGGCTGAAGCTTTCTTT
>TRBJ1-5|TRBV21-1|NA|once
CASSKAPGRVNSNQPQHF
TGTGCCAGCAGCAAAGCACCGGGCAGGGTCAATAGCAATCAGCCCCAGCATTTT
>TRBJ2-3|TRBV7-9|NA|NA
CASSLARDWSTDTQYF
TGTGCCAGCAGCTTAGCCCGGGACTGGAGCACAGATACGCAGTATTTT
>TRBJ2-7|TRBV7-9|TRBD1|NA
CASSHPTGGAAYEQYF
TGTGCCAGCAGCCATCCGACAGGGGGCGCCGCCTACGAGCAGTACTTC